The sample holds a few counts of the clone carrying this TCR beta chain. No antigen is known for it. One junction end does not reproduce the germline sequence, and a read error may be involved. Individual cDNA molecules received unique molecular identifiers. TCRdb re-called the 5' RACE reads through MiXCR, storing one row per CDR3 protein. The sample records 63,000 or so distinct CDR3 sequences, approximately 12% being singletons. This sample is part of a study of early T cells in non-severe SARS-CoV-2 infection. Study summary: Sequencing was performed on bulk RNA from unsorted whole blood, leaving chains unpaired.

The study, taken as a whole, reports: Matches to VDJdb favored anti-spike CD8 responses and missed private and CD4 specificities.

The CDR3 totals 13 residues. This clonotype was obtained from an adult who was a healthcare worker with PCR-confirmed SARS-CoV-2 infection or an uninfected control (not recorded which). The chain links TRBV12-3 or TRBV12-4 to TRBJ2-3, with TRBD1 matching 8 bases. Input material: whole blood. CDR3 DNA: TGTGCCAGCAGGACCGCCGTGGCAGGGGGCCCGAATTTT. It yields the protein CASRTAVAGGPNF.